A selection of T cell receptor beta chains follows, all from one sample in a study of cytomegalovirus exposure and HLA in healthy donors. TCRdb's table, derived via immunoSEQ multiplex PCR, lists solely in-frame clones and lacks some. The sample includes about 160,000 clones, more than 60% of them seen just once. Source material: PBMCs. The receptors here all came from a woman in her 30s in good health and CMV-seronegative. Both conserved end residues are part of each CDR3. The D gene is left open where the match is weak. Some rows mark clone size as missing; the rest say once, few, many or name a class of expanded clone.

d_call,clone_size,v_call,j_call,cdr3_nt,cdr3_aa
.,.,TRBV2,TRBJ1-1,TGTGCCAGCAGTGAAGCGCCAGTGACTGAAGCTTTCTTT,CASSEAPVTEAFF
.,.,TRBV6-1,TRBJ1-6,TGTGCCAGCGGGCGGGTGGTGGATAATTCACCCCTCCACTTT,CASGRVVDNSPLHF
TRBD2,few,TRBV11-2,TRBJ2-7,TGTGCCAGCAGCCCCACGGGACTAGCGGGGGGCCCCGAGCAGTACTTC,CASSPTGLAGGPEQYF
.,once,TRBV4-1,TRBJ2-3,TGCGCCAGCAGCCCTGAAGGGAGCACGCAGTATTTT,CASSPEGSTQYF
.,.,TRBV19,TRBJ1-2,TGTGCCAGTAGCACTGCCGGACAGACCTATGGCTACACCTTC,CASSTAGQTYGYTF
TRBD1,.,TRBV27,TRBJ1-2,TGTGCCAGCAGTCCCGACAGGGGGGCTAACTATGGCTACACCTTC,CASSPDRGANYGYTF
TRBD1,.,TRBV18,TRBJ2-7,TGTGCCAGCTCACCCAGCTCACAGGGGAACTACGAGCAGTACTTC,CASSPSSQGNYEQYF
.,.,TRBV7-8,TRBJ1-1,TGTGCCAGCAGCTCAACCGGATTACCGGGACAAAGGGTGGGAGCTTTCTTT,CASSSTGLPGQRVGAFF
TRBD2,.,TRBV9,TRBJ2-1,TGTGCCAGCAGCGGGGGGACTAGCGGAGCTAATGAGCAGTTCTTC,CASSGGTSGANEQFF
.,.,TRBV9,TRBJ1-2,TGTGCCAGCAGCGTAGGGGGCCTACTGATTAACTATGGCTACACCTTC,CASSVGGLLINYGYTF
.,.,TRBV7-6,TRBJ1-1,TGTGCCAGCAGCCCGTTCTCCCCTGAAGCTTTCTTT,CASSPFSPEAFF
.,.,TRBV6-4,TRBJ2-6,TGTGCCAGCAGTGACGACAGTTGGGGTAGCTCTGGGGCCAACGTCCTGACTTTC,CASSDDSWGSSGANVLTF
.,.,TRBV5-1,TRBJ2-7,TGCGCCAGCAGCTTGGCTCCTAGCGCACCCGAGCAGTACTTC,CASSLAPSAPEQYF
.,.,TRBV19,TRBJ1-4,TGTGCCAGTAGTACTTGGGCGTGGGCTAATGAAAAACTGTTTTTT,CASSTWAWANEKLFF
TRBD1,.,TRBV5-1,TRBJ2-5,TGCGCCAGCAGCCCCGATCGGGGCAGGGGGCGGGAGACCCAGTACTTC,CASSPDRGRGRETQYF
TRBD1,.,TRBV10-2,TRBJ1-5,TGCGCCAGCAGTGCCAGGGGGCCCAATATAATTGTCAATCAGCCCCAGCATTTT,CASSARGPNIIVNQPQHF
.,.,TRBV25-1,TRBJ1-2,TGTGCCAGCAGTGATAGGCTGGGAGTCTATGGCTACACCTTC,CASSDRLGVYGYTF
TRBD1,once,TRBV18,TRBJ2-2,TGTGCCAGCTCACCGGACAGGGACACCGGGGAGCTGTTTTTT,CASSPDRDTGELFF
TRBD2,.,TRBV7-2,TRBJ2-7,TGTGCCAGCAGCACTAGCGGGGGGGCCCACGAGCAGTACTTC,CASSTSGGAHEQYF
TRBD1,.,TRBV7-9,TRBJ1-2,TGTGCCAGCACCCTGACAGGGGAAGGATATGGCTACACCTTC,CASTLTGEGYGYTF
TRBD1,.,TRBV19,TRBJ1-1,TGTGCCAGTAGTATTTCCAGGGGGACTGAAGCTTTCTTT,CASSISRGTEAFF
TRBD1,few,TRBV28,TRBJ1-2,TGTGCCAGCAGCCTTGGGACAGGGGGCCCTTATGGCTACACCTTC,CASSLGTGGPYGYTF
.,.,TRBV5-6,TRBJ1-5,TGTGCCAGCAGCCTCCTAGCGGAAAATCAGCCCCAGCATTTT,CASSLLAENQPQHF
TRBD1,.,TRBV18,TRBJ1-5,TGTGCCAGCTCACTTGGACAGGGAATACAGCCCCAGCATTTT,CASSLGQGIQPQHF
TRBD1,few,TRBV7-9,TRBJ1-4,TGTGCCAGCAGCGGGGACAGGGTTGGCGAAAAACTGTTTTTT,CASSGDRVGEKLFF
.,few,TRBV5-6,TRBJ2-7,TGTGCCAGCAGCTTGGGGCGGTCCGCGTACGAGCAGTACTTC,CASSLGRSAYEQYF
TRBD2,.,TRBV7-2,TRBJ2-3,TGTGCCAGCAGCACTCGGACTAGCGGGGTGGGTACGCAGTATTTT,CASSTRTSGVGTQYF
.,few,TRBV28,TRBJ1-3,TGTGCCAGCAGTTTGTGGGGGGGTCAACTATCGATTTCTGGAAACACCATATATTTT,CASSLWGGQLSISGNTIYF
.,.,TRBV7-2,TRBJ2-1,TGTGCCAGCAGCTTAGAAGCCGCTAGGCCTGAGCAGTTCTTC,CASSLEAARPEQFF
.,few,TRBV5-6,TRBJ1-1,TGTGCCAGCAGCTTGGGCAGGGGAAGAGGCACTGAAGCTTTCTTT,CASSLGRGRGTEAFF
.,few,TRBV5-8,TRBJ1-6,TGTGCCAGCAGCTTGGCAGGAGGCCCTAACTCTGCCCTCCACTTT,CASSLAGGPNSALHF
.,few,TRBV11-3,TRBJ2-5,TGTGCCAGCAGCCTCGGGGTAGCGGAACATCAAGAGACCCAGTACTTC,CASSLGVAEHQETQYF
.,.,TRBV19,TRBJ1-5,TGTGCCAGTTGCCCGTGGGAGGGGAGCAATCAGCCCCAGCATTTT,CASCPWEGSNQPQHF
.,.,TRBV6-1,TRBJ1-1,TGTGCCAGCAATATAAAGCCGGACACTGAAGCTTTCTTT,CASNIKPDTEAFF
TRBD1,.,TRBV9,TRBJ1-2,TGTGCCAGCAGCCCGGGGACAGAAGGCTACACCTTC,CASSPGTEGYTF
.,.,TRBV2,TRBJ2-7,TGTGCCAGCAGTGCAGGTAACGAGCAGTACTTC,CASSAGNEQYF
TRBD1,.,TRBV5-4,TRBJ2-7,TGTGCCAGCAGCTTACCGGGACAGATAGAGGACGAGCAGTACTTC,CASSLPGQIEDEQYF
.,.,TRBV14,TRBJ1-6,TGTGCCAGCAGCCAATCTTATAATTCACCCCTCCACTTT,CASSQSYNSPLHF
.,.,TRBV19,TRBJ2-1,TGTGCCAGTAGTATCGGGGGTGAGCAGTTCTTC,CASSIGGEQFF
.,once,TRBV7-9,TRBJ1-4,TGTGCCAGCAGCCCCAGACTGAACTCTAATGAAAAACTGTTTTTT,CASSPRLNSNEKLFF
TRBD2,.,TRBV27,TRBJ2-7,TGTGCCAGCAGGTTTCAGCGGGGGGGCGGCGAAGAGCAGTACTTC,CASRFQRGGGEEQYF
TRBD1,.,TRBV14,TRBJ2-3,TGTGCCAGCAGCCGAATCGACAGGGCCTTGGCTAGCACAGATACGCAGTATTTT,CASSRIDRALASTDTQYF
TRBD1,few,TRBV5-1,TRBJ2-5,TGCGCCAGCAGCTTGGGGGACAGGGGGCATCAAGAGACCCAGTACTTC,CASSLGDRGHQETQYF
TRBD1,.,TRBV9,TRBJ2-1,TGTGCCAGCAGCTCAAGCGGGGACAGGGGCCATGAGCAGTTCTTC,CASSSSGDRGHEQFF
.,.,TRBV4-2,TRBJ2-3,TGTGCCAGCAGCCAAGAAAACGCGCAAAGAGATACGCAGTATTTT,CASSQENAQRDTQYF
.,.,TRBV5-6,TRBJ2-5,TGTGCCAGCAGCTTGGTTACAGTGGGCGGGGAGACCCAGTACTTC,CASSLVTVGGETQYF
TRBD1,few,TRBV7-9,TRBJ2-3,TGTGCCAGCAGCCCTCACAGGGGGCGCCCCGAGGATACGCAGTATTTT,CASSPHRGRPEDTQYF
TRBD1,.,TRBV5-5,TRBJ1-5,TGTGCCAGCAGCTTAGGGACAGTGAATCAGCCCCAGCATTTT,CASSLGTVNQPQHF
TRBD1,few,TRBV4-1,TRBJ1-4,TGCGCCAGCAGCCCAGGACAGGGGAGGAATGAAAAACTGTTTTTT,CASSPGQGRNEKLFF
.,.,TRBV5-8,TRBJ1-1,TGTGCCACCGAGAACCGGCGGGGAGGGAACACTGAAGCTTTCTTT,CATENRRGGNTEAFF
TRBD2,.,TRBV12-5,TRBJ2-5,TGTGCTAGTGGACGTAGCGGGGGAAGCGAGACCCAGTACTTC,CASGRSGGSETQYF
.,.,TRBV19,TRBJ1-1,TGTGCCAGTAACCCGAGGGGAGGGGGGCCCACTGAAGCTTTCTTT,CASNPRGGGPTEAFF
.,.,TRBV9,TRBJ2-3,TGTGCCAGCAGCGCCCTTGGACTTCCGGATACGCAGTATTTT,CASSALGLPDTQYF
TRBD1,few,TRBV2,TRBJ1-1,TGTGCCAGCAGTATAGACGGGGGCAGGGGGACCGATATGAACACTGAAGCTTTCTTT,CASSIDGGRGTDMNTEAFF
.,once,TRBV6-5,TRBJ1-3,TGTGCCAGCAGACAGGATATCTCTGGAAACACCATATATTTT,CASRQDISGNTIYF
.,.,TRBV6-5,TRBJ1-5,TGTGCCAGCTCAATGGGAGGGGGTCAGCCCCAGCATTTT,CASSMGGGQPQHF
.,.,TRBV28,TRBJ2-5,TGTGCCAGCACCGGGGGTTTGGAGGAAGAGACCCAGTACTTC,CASTGGLEEETQYF
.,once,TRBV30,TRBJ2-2,TGTGCCTGGATTAGCAATACCACCGGGGAGCTGTTTTTT,CAWISNTTGELFF
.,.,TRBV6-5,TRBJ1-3,TGTGCCAGCAGGGCAGGGCCTCGCTCTGGAAACACCATATATTTT,CASRAGPRSGNTIYF